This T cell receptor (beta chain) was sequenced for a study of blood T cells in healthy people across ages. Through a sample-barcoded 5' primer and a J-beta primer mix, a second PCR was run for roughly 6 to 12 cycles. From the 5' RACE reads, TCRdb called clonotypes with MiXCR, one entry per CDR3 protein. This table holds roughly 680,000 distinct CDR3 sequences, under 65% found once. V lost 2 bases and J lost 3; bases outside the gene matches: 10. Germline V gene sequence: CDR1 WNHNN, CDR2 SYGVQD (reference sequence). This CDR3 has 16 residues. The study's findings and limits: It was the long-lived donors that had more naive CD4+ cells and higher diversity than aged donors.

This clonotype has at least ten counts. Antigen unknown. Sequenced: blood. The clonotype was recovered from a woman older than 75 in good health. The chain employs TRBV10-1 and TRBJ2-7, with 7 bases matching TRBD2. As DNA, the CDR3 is TGCGCCAGCAGTGAGAGTATAGCGGCTAGCGGCTACGAGCAGTACTTC. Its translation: CASSESIAASGYEQYF.